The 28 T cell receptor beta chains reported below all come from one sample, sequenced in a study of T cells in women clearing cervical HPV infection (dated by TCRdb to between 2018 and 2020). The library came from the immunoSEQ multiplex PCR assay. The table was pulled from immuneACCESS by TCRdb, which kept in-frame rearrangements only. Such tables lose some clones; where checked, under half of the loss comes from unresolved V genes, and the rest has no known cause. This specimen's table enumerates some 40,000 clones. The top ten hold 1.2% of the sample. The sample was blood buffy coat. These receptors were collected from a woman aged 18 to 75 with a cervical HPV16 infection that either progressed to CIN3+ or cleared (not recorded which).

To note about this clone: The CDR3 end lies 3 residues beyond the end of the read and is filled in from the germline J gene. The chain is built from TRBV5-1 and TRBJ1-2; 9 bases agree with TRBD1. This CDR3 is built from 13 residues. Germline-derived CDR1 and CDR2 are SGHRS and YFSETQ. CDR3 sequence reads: CASATGTGSVYTF. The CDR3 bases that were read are TGCGCCAGCGCGACCGGGACAGGGTCGGTC.

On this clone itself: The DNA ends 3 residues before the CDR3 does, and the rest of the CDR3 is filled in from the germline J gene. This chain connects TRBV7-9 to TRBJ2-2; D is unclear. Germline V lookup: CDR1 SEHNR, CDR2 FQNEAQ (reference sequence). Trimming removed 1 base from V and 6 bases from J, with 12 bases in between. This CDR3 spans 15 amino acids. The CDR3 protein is CASSLVSSAPGELFF. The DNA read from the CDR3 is TGTGCCAGCAGCTTAGTGAGCTCCGCCCCCGGGGAG.

This CDR3 reads CASSLGAGDYEQYF. The DNA read from the CDR3 is TGTGCCAGCAGCTTAGGAGCGGGGGACTACGAG. This sequence joins TRBV7-2 and TRBJ2-7; 8 bases match TRBD2. The read ends 3 residues shy of where the CDR3 ends; the end is completed using the germline J gene. There are 14 residues in the CDR3. V gave up 1 base and J gave up 3 bases; unmatched junction bases: 2. The germline CDR1 and CDR2 sequences are SGHTA and FQGNSA.

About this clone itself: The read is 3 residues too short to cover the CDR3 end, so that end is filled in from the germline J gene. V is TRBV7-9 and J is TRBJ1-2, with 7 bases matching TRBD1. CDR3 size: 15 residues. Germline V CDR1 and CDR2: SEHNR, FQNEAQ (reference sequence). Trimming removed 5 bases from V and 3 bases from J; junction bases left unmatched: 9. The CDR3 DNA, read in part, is TGTGCCAGCAGCCCCGATGACAGGGTGTACTATGGC. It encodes CASSPDDRVYYG. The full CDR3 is CASSPDDRVYYGYTF.

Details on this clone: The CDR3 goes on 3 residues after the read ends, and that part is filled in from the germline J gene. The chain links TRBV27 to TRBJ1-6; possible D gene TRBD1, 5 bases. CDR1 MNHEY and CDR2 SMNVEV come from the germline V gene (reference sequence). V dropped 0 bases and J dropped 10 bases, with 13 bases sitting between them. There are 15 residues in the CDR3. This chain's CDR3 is CASSLSNGGGSPLHF. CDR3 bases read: TGTGCCAGCAGTTTATCTAACGGGGGTGGGTCACCC.

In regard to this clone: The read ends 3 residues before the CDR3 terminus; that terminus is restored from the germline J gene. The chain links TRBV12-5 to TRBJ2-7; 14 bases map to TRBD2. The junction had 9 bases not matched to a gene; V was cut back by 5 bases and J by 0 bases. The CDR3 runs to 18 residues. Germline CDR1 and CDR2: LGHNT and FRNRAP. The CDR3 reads CASGLRTSGGPSSYEQYF. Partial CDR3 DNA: TGTGCTAGTGGTCTTAGGACTAGCGGGGGGCCGAGCTCCTACGAG.

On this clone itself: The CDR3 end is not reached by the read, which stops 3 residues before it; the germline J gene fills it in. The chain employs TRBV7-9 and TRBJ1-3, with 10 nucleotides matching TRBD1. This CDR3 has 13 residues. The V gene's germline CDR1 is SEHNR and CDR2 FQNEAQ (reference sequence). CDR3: CASSFDRGQTIYF. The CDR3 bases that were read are TGTGCCAGCAGCTTCGACAGGGGGCAAACC.

CDR3 in amino acids: CASSLEGADSPLHF. The DNA read from the CDR3 is TGCGCCAGCAGCTTGGAAGGGGCCGATTCACCC. The rearrangement links TRBV5-1 to TRBJ1-6; D is perhaps TRBD1 (5 bases). The read halts 3 residues ahead of the CDR3 end, with the missing end drawn from the germline J gene. The CDR3 is 14 amino acids. Germline V CDR1 and CDR2: SGHRS, YFSETQ. V was shortened by 0 bases and J by 8 bases, with 9 bases between the two germline ends. The full variable domain, with the rest looked up from reference TRBV5-1 and TRBJ1-6, is KAGVTQTPRYLIKTRGQQVTLSCSPISGHRSVSWYQQTPGQGLQFLFEYFSETQRNKGNFPGRFSGRQFSNSRSEMNVSTLELGDSALYLCASSLEGADSPLHFGNGTRLTVT.

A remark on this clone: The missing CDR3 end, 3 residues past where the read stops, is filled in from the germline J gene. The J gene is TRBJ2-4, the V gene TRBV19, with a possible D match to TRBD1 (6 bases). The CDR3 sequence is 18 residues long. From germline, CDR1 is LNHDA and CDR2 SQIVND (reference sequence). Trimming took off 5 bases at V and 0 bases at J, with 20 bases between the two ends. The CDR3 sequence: CASSRQGTQRLAKNIQYF. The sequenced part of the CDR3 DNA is TGTGCCAGTAGTCGTCAGGGGACGCAACGGTTAGCCAAAAACATT. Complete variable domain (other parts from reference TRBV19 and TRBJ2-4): DGGITQSPKYLFRKEGQNVTLSCEQNLNHDAMYWYRQDPGQGLRLIYYSQIVNDFQKGDIAEGYSVSREKKESFPLTVTSAQKNPTAFYLCASSRQGTQRLAKNIQYFGAGTRLSVL.

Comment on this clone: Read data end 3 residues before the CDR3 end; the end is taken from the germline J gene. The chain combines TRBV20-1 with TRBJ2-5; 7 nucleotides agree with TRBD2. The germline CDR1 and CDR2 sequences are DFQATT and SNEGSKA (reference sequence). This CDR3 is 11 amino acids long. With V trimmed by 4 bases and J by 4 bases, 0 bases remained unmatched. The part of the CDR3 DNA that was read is TGCAGTGCTATAGCGGGAGAGACC. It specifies CSAIAGET. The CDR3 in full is CSAIAGETQYF.

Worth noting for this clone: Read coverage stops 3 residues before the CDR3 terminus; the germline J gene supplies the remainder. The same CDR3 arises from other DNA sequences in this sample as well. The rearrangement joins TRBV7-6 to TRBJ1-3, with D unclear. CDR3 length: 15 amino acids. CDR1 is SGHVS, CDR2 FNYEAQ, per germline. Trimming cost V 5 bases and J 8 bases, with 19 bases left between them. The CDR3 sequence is CASSPRGPVGDTIYF. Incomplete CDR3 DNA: TGTGCCAGCAGCCCCCGTGGGCCGGTGGGTGACACC.

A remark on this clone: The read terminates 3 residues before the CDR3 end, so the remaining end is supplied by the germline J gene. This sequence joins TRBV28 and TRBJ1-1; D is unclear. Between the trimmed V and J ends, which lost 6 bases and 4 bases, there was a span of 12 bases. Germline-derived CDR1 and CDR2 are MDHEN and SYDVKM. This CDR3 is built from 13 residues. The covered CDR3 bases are TGTGCCAGCAGCATCGTTCGGGGCACTGAA. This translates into CASSIVRGTE. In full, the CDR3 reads CASSIVRGTEAFF. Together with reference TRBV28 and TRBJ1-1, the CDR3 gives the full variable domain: DVKVTQSSRYLVKRTGEKVFLECVQDMDHENMFWYRQDPGLGLRLIYFSYDVKMKEKGDIPEGYSVSREKKERFSLILESASTNQTSMYLCASSIVRGTEAFFGQGTRLTVV.

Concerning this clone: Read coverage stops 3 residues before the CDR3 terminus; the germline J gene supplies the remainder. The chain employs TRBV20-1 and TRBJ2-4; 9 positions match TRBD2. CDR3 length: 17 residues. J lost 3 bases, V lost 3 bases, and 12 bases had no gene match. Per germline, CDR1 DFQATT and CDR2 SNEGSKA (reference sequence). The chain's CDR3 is CSASLLAGGPGKNIQYF. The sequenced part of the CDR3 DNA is TGCAGTGCTAGTTTACTCGCGGGAGGGCCTGGCAAAAACATT.

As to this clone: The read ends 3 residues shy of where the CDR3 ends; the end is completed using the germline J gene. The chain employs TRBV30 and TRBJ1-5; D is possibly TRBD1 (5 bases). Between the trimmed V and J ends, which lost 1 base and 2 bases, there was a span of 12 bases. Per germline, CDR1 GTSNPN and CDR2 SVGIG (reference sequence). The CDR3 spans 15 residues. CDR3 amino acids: CAWSDGGDGNQPQHF. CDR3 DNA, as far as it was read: TGTGCCTGGAGTGATGGGGGGGACGGCAATCAGCCC.

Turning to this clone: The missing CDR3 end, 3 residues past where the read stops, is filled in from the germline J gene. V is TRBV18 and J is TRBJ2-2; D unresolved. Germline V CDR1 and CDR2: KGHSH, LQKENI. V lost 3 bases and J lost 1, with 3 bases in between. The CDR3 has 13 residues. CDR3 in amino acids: CASSPRNTGELFF. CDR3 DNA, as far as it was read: TGTGCCAGCTCACCTCGGAACACCGGGGAG.

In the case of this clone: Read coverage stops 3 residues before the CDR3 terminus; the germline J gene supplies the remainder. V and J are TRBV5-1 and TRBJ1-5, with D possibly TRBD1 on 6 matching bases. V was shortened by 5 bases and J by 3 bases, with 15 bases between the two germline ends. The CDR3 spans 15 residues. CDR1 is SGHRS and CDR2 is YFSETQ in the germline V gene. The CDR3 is CASSSAGANNQPQHF. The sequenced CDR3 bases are TGCGCCAGCAGTTCCGCAGGGGCGAACAATCAGCCC.

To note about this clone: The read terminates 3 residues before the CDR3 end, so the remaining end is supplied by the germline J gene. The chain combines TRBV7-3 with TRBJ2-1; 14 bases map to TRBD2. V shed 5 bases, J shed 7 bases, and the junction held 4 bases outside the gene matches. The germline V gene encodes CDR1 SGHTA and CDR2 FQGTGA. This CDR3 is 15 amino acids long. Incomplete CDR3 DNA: TGTGCCAGCAGCCGGACTAGCGGGGGGCGGAATGAG. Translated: CASSRTSGGRNE. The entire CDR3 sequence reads CASSRTSGGRNEQFF. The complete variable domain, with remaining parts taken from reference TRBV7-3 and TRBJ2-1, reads GAGVSQTPSNKVTEKGKYVELRCDPISGHTALYWYRQSLGQGPEFLIYFQGTGAADDSGLPNDRFFAVRPEGSVSTLKIQRTERGDSAVYLCASSRTSGGRNEQFFGPGTRLTVL.

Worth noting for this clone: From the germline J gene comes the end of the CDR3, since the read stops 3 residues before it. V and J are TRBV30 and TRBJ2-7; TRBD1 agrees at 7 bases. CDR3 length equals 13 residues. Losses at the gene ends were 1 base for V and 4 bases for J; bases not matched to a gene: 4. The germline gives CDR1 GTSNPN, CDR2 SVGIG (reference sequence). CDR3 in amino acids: CAWSAGRGYEQYF. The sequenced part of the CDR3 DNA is TGTGCCTGGAGTGCGGGCAGGGGGTACGAG. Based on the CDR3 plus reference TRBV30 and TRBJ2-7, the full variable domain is SQTIHQWPATLVQPVGSPLSLECTVEGTSNPNLYWYRQAAGRGLQLLFYSVGIGQISSEVPQNLSASRPQDRQFILSSKKLLLSDSGFYLCAWSAGRGYEQYFGPGTRLTVT.

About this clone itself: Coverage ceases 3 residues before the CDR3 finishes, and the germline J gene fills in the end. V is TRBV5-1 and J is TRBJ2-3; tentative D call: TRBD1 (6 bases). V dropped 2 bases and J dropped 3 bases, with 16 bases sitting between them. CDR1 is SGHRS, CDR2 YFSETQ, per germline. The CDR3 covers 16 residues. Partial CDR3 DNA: TGCGCCAGCAGCTTACGGACGGACAGCCCTACAGATACG. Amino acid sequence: CASSLRTDSPTDT. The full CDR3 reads CASSLRTDSPTDTQYF.

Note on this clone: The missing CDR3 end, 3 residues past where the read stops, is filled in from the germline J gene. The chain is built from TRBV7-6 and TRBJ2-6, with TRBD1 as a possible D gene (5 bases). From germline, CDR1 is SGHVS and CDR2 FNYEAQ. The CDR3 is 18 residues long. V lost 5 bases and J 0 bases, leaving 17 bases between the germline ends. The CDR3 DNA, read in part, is TGTGCCAGCAGCCCACAGGCCCGGAAGGGCTCTGGGGCCAACGTC. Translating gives CASSPQARKGSGANV. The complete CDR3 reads CASSPQARKGSGANVLTF.

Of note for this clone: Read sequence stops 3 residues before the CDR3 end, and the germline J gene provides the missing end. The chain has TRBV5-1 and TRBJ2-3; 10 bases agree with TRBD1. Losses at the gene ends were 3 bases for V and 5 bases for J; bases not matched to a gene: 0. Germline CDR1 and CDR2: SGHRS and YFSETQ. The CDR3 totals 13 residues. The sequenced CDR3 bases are TGCGCCAGCAGCTGGGACAGGGGAGATACG. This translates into CASSWDRGDT. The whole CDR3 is CASSWDRGDTQYF. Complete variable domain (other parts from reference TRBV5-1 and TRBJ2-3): KAGVTQTPRYLIKTRGQQVTLSCSPISGHRSVSWYQQTPGQGLQFLFEYFSETQRNKGNFPGRFSGRQFSNSRSEMNVSTLELGDSALYLCASSWDRGDTQYFGPGTRLTVL.

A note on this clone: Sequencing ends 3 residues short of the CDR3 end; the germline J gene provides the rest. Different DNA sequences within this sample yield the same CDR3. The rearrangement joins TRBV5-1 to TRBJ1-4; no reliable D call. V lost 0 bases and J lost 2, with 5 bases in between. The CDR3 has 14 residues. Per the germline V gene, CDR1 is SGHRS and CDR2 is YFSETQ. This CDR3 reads CASSLAGTNEKLFF. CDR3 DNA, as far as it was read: TGCGCCAGCAGCTTGGCGGGGACTAATGAAAAA.

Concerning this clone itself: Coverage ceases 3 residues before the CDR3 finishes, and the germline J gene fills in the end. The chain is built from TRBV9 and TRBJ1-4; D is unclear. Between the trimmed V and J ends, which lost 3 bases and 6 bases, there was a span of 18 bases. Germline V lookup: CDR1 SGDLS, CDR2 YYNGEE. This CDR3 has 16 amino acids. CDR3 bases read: TGTGCCAGCAGCGGTCGTTGGGCGTCGGAGGATGAAAAA. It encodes CASSGRWASEDEK. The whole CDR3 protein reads CASSGRWASEDEKLFF.

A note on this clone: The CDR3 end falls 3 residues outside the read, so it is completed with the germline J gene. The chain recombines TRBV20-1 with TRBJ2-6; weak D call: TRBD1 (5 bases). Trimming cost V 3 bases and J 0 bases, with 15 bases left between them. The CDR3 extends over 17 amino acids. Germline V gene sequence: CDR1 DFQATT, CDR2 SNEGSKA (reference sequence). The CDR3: CSASAGPSFSGANVLTF. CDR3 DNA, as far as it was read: TGCAGTGCTAGTGCAGGGCCCTCTTTCTCTGGGGCCAACGTC.

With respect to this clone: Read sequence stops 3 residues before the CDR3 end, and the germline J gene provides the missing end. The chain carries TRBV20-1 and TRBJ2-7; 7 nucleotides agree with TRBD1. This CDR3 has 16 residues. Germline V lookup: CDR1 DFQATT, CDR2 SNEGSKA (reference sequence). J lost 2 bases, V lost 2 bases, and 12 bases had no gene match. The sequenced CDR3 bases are TGCAGTGCTAGACCCGGACAGGTCAAAAGTCCCTACGAG. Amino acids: CSARPGQVKSPYE. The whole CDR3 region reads CSARPGQVKSPYEQYF.

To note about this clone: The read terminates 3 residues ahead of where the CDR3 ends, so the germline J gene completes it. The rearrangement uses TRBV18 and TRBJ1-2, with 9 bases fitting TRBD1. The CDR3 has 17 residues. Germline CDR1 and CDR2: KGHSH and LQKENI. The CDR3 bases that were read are TGTGCCAGCTCACCACCTGTGACAGGGGGACGCACGGATACC. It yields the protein CASSPPVTGGRTDT. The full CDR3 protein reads CASSPPVTGGRTDTYTF. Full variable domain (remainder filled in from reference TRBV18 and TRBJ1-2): NAGVMQNPRHLVRRRGQEARLRCSPMKGHSHVYWYRQLPEEGLKFMVYLQKENIIDESGMPKERFSAEFPKEGPSILRIQQVVRGDSAAYFCASSPPVTGGRTDTYTFGSGTRLTVV.

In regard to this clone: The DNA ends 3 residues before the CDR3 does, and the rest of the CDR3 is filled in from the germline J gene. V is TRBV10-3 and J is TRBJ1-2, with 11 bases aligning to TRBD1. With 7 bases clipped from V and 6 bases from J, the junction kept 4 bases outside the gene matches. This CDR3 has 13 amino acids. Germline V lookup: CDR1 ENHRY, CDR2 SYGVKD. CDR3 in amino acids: CAITLGQGDGYTF. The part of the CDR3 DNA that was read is TGTGCCATCACCCTGGGACAGGGGGATGGC.

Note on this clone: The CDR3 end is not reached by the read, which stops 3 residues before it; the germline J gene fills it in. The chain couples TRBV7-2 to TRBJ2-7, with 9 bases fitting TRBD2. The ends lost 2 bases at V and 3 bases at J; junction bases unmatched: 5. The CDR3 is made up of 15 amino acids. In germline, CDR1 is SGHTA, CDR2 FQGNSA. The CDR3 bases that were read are TGTGCCAGCAGCTTAACGACTAGCGGCTACTACGAG. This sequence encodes CASSLTTSGYYE. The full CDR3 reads CASSLTTSGYYEQYF.